The next 12 T cell receptor beta chains were all read from a single sample in a study of identical twins. TCRdb ran MiXCR on the 5' RACE reads and lists one entry per CDR3 protein. The sample holds about 300,000 distinct CDR3 sequences; roughly an eighth are singletons and the top ten take approximately 7.5%. This sample was also put to use in a study of yellow fever vaccine responses in identical twins.

The sample consisted of CD8+ T cells sorted from blood. These receptors originate from a woman aged 18-30 years in good health.

This clonotype was counted ten times or more. This chain joins TRBV12-3 or TRBV12-4 and TRBJ1-2, with D possibly matching TRBD1 (5 bases). CDR3 length: 12 residues. The V and J ends lost 5 bases and 8 bases respectively, with 12 bases between them. CDR3 amino acids: CASSPGTVGYTF. As DNA, the CDR3 is TGTGCCAGCAGTCCCGGGACTGTGGGCTACACCTTC.

The chain combines TRBV15 with TRBJ2-5; weak D call: TRBD2 (6 bases). CDR3 length: 15 residues. The V and J ends lost 4 bases and 5 bases respectively, with 17 bases between them. The V gene's germline CDR1 is LNHNV and CDR2 YYDKDF (reference sequence). CDR3 nucleotide sequence: TGTGCCACCAGCACAACCCGGACGGCGGGGGAGACCCAGTACTTC. Translated, it gives CATSTTRTAGETQYF.

The rearrangement uses TRBV27 and TRBJ1-3, with D hard to call. Trimming shortened V by 0 bases and J by 4 bases, and 10 bases separated the two germline ends. The CDR3 extends over 15 amino acids. Looked up from germline, CDR1 is MNHEY and CDR2 is SMNVEV (reference sequence). The CDR3 sequence: CASSLSGGIGNTIYF. The CDR3 bases are TGTGCCAGCAGTTTATCCGGCGGGATCGGAAACACCATATATTTT.

This clonotype appeared a few times. V and J are TRBV4-1 and TRBJ1-2, with D possibly TRBD1 on 5 matching bases. The CDR3 has 14 residues. Trimming took off 5 bases at V and 3 bases at J, with 13 bases between the two ends. CDR1 MGHRA and CDR2 YSYEKL come from the germline V gene. The CDR3 region has the DNA TGCGCCAGCAGCAATCGGGACCACGACTATGGCTACACCTTC. The encoded protein is CASSNRDHDYGYTF.

This clonotype has ten or more counts. The V gene is TRBV7-9, the J gene TRBJ1-5; D call uncertain. Trimming stripped 1 base from V and 6 bases from J, with 4 bases between. Germline values: CDR1 SEHNR, CDR2 FQNEAQ (reference sequence). This CDR3 is built from 12 residues. Here the CDR3 DNA reads TGTGCCAGCAGCTTAGGGGGTCAGCCCCAGCATTTT. It encodes CASSLGGQPQHF.

This clonotype has a handful of counts. The CDR3 sequence is CASSRESAYEQYF. For the CDR3, the DNA is TGTGCCAGCTCCAGGGAAAGCGCCTACGAGCAGTACTTC. The chain links TRBV3-1 to TRBJ2-7; possibly TRBD1 for D (5 bases). Trimming left V 8 bases short and J 2 bases short, with 13 bases between. CDR1 is LGHDT, CDR2 YNNKEL, per germline (reference sequence). This CDR3 region has 13 residues.

The chain couples TRBV2 to TRBJ2-2; 7 bases map to TRBD2. This CDR3 region has 20 residues. Per germline, CDR1 SNHLY and CDR2 FYNNEI. Unmatched junction bases numbered 18, after V lost 0 bases and J lost 5 bases. CDR3 loop: CASSEALGGLTPLRTGELFF. Here the CDR3 DNA reads TGTGCCAGCAGTGAAGCGCTGGGGGGACTAACCCCCCTACGGACCGGGGAGCTGTTTTTT.

As to this clonotype: The germline gene is not matched at one end of the junction; a read error may be the cause. This chain links TRBV24-1 with TRBJ2-1; 10 bases match TRBD2. The germline gives CDR1 KGHDR, CDR2 SFDVKD. The CDR3 runs 21 residues. As DNA, the CDR3 is TGTGCCGCCAGTGATTTGGATACCCCATATCCTTCTAGCGGGAGAGACAATGAGCAGTTCTTC. Translation gives CAASDLDTPYPSSGRDNEQFF.

This clonotype has a handful of counts. The chain is built from TRBV12-3 or TRBV12-4 and TRBJ2-3; 7 positions agree with TRBD2. Trimming at V came to 1 base and at J to 2 bases, leaving 9 bases not matched to a gene. The CDR3 length is 17 residues. The DNA of the CDR3 is TGTGCCAGCAGTTTAGAGCTAGGCGGGGGTTACACAGATACGCAGTATTTT. This codes for CASSLELGGGYTDTQYF.

The chain links TRBV12-5 to TRBJ1-2, with D hard to call. V was pared by 2 bases and J by 5 bases, with 6 bases between. CDR1 is LGHNT, CDR2 FRNRAP, per germline. The CDR3 contains 12 residues. CDR3 amino acids: CASGLPPYGYTF. The CDR3 nucleotides are TGTGCTAGTGGTTTGCCCCCGTATGGCTACACCTTC.

The gene calls are TRBV7-9 and TRBJ2-7, with 11 bases aligning to TRBD2. Germline V gene lookup returns CDR1 SEHNR and CDR2 FQNEAQ (reference sequence). The V gene end was trimmed by 3 bases and the J gene end by 1 base; junction bases not matched to a gene: 5. The CDR3 totals 16 residues. The DNA of the CDR3 is TGTGCCAGCAGCTTCCCCGGGACTAGCGGATCCTACGAGCAGTACTTC. It translates to CASSFPGTSGSYEQYF.

J is TRBJ2-1 and V is TRBV16; D possibly corresponds to TRBD1 (6 bases). V dropped 3 bases and J dropped 3 bases, with 12 bases sitting between them. This CDR3 comprises 15 residues. The V gene's germline CDR1 is KGHSY and CDR2 FQNENV. CDR3 sequence: CASSQGASLYNEQFF. The CDR3 region has the DNA TGTGCCAGCAGCCAGGGGGCTAGCCTCTACAATGAGCAGTTCTTC.